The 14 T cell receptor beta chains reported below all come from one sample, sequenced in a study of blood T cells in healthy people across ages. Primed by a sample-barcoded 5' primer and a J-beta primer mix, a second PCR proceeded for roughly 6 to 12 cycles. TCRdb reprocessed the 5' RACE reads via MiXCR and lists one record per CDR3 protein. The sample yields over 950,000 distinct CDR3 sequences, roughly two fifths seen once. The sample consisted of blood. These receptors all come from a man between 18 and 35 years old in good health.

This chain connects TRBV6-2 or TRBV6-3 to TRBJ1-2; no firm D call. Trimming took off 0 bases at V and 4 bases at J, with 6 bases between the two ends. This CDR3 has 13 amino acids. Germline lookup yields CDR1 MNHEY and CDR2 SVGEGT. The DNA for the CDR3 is TGTGCCAGCAGTTACTCCACGCTCTATGGCTACACCTTC. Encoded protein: CASSYSTLYGYTF.

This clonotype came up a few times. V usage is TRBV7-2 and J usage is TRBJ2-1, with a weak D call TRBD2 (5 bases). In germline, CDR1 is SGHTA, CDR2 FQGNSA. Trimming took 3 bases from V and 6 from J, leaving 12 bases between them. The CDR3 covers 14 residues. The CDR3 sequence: CASSLARLANEQFF. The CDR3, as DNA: TGTGCCAGCAGCTTGGCGCGTCTAGCCAATGAGCAGTTCTTC.

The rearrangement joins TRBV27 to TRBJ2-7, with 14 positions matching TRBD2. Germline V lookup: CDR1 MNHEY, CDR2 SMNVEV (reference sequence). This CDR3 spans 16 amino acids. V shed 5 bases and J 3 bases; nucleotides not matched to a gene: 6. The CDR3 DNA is TGTGCCAGCAGTCCCTTTGGGACTAGCGGGGGCTACGAGCAGTACTTC. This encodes CASSPFGTSGGYEQYF.

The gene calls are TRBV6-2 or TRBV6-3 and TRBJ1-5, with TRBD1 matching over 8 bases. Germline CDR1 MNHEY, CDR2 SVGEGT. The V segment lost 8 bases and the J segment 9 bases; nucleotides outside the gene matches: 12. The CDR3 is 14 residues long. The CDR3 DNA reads TGTGCCAGCTTGGACAGGGAGGCGGATCGGCCCCAGCATTTT. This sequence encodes CASLDREADRPQHF.

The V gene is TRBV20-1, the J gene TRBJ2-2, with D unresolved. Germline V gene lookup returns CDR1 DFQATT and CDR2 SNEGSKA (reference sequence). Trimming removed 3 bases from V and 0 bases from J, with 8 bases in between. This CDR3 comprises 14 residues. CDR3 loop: CSASRTANTGELFF. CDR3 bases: TGCAGTGCTAGTCGCACCGCGAACACCGGGGAGCTGTTTTTT.

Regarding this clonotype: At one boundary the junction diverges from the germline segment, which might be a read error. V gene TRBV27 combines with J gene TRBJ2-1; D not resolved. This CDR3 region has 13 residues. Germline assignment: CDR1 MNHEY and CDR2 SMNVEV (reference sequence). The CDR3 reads CASSVSIRNEQFF. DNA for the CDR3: TGTGCCAGCAGTGTATCGATTAGAAATGAGCAGTTCTTC.

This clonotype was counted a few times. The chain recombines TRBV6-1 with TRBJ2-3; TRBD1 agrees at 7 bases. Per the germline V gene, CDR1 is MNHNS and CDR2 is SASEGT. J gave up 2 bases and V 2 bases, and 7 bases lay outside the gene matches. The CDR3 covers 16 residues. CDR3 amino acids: CASSERWDRITDTQYF. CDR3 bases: TGTGCCAGCAGTGAACGATGGGACAGAATCACAGATACGCAGTATTTT.

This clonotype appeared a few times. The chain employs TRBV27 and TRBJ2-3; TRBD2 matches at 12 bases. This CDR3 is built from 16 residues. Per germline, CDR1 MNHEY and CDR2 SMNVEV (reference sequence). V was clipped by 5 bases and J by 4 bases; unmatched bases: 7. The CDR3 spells CASSRGLAGGSDTQYF. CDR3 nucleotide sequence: TGTGCCAGCAGTCGGGGGCTAGCGGGGGGGTCAGATACGCAGTATTTT.

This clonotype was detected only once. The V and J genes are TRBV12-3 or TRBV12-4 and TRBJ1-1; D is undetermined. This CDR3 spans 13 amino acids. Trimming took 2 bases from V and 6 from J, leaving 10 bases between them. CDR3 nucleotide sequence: TGTGCCAGCAGTTTATTAAGTTTTTCTGAAGCTTTCTTT. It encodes CASSLLSFSEAFF.

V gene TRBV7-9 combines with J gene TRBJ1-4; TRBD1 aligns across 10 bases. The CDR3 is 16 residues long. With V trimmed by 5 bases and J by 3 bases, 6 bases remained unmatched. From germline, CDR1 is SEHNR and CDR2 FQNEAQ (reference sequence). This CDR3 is CASSPRQGASNEKLFF. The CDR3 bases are TGTGCCAGCAGCCCCCGACAGGGGGCATCTAATGAAAAACTGTTTTTT.

The DNA of the CDR3 is TGCAGTGCTAGGCGGGAAACGCACGGCACAGATACGCAGTATTTT. Translated, it gives CSARRETHGTDTQYF. V gene TRBV20-1 combines with J gene TRBJ2-3; maybe TRBD2 (6 bases). V was pared by 3 bases and J by 1 base, with 14 bases between. In germline, CDR1 is DFQATT, CDR2 SNEGSKA (reference sequence). CDR3 length: 15 residues.

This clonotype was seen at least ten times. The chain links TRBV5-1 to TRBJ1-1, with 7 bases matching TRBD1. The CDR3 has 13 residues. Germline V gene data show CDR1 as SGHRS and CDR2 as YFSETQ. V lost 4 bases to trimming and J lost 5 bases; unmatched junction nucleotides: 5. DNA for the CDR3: TGCGCCAGCAGCGAGACAGGGAATACTGAAGCTTTCTTT. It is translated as CASSETGNTEAFF.

The CDR3 loop is CSAGTVPNTEAFF. DNA of the CDR3: TGCAGTGCTGGGACAGTACCGAACACTGAAGCTTTCTTT. The chain couples TRBV20-1 to TRBJ1-1; 7 bases are a match to TRBD1. The CDR3 has 13 residues. CDR1 and CDR2 from the germline V gene are DFQATT and SNEGSKA (reference sequence). Trimming removed 5 bases from V and 1 base from J; junction bases left unmatched: 4.

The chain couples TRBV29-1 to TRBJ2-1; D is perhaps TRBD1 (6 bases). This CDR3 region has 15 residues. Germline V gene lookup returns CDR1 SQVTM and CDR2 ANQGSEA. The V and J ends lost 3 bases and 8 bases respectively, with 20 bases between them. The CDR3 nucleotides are TGCAGCGTTGATAGAGGGGGAATAATTAGGGATGAGCAGTTCTTC. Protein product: CSVDRGGIIRDEQFF.